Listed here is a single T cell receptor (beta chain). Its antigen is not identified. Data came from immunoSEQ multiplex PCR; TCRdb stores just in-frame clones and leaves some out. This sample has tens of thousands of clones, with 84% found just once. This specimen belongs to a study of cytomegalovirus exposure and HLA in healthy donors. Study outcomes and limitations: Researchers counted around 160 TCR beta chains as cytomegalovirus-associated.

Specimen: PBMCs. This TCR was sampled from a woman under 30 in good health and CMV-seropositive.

DNA for the CDR3: TGTGCCAGCAGCGCAGGGGCTAGCAATCAGCCCCAGCATTTT. Protein: CASSAGASNQPQHF. The V and J genes are TRBV7-8 and TRBJ1-5; a weak D match, TRBD1 (6 bases). From germline, CDR1 is SGHVS and CDR2 FQNEAQ. V shed 5 bases and J shed 0 bases, with 8 bases lying between them. This CDR3 region has 14 residues. The whole variable domain, filled in from reference TRBV7-8 and TRBJ1-5, reads GAGVSQSPRYKVAKRGQDVALRCDPISGHVSLFWYQQALGQGPEFLTYFQNEAQLDKSGLPSDRFFAERPEGSVSTLKIQRTQQEDSAVYLCASSAGASNQPQHFGDGTRLSIL.